What follows describes a single T cell receptor (beta chain). The CDR3 is 15 residues long. The ends were cut back, 0 bases at V and 11 bases at J, with 19 bases in the middle. Per germline, CDR1 LGHNA and CDR2 YSLEER. This record comes from a study of blood T cell repertoires in COVID-19. In the original analysis: Quantification of nucleated cells was approximated via reference gene primer amplification. Using immunoSEQ multiplex PCR, the repertoire was profiled, and TCRdb retains in-frame clones only, with some absent. D and trimming come from the DNA, and the V and J calls and clone size come from that table. The table includes more than 140,000 clones, 80% to 90% detected once.

The sequenced material came from peripheral blood. The receptor was isolated from a woman in her fifties or sixties with acute or convalescent COVID-19. V and J are TRBV4-3 and TRBJ1-1; D is unresolved. This CDR3 is CASSQEAWGGWRAFF. CDR3 DNA sequence: TGCGCCAGCAGCCAAGAGGCGTGGGGAGGATGGAGGGCTTTCTTT.